A selection of T cell receptor beta chains follows, all from one sample in a study of T cells expressing NK-cell markers. TCRdb re-called the 5' RACE reads and gives one entry per CDR3 protein, without DNA. The sample table includes about 160,000 distinct CDR3 sequences. The sample comprised blood T cells: a sorted CD56 or NKG2C T cell subset, CD4+ or CD8+ T cells, or bulk PBMC T cells (not recorded which). These receptor sequences come from a man aged 18-69 years in good health. The CDR3 runs from the conserved cysteine through the conserved F or W. Fields, in order: CDR3 protein, J gene, V gene, CDR3 length.

CDR3 protein: CASRSVSILTQETQYF
J gene: TRBJ2-5
V gene: TRBV6-1
CDR3 length: 16

CDR3 protein: CASSSAGPPYEQYF
J gene: TRBJ2-7
V gene: TRBV7-9
CDR3 length: 14

CDR3 protein: CASSGGDGYQETQYF
J gene: TRBJ2-5
V gene: TRBV2
CDR3 length: 15

CDR3 protein: CASTPPGTGVFNEQFF
J gene: TRBJ2-1
V gene: TRBV19
CDR3 length: 16

CDR3 protein: CASSEGQTREQYF
J gene: TRBJ2-7
V gene: TRBV25-1
CDR3 length: 13

CDR3 protein: CASSLVGTAYNEQFF
J gene: TRBJ2-1
V gene: TRBV11-2
CDR3 length: 15

CDR3 protein: CSVEEVHSGANVLTF
J gene: TRBJ2-6
V gene: TRBV29-1
CDR3 length: 15

CDR3 protein: CASSISGLDEHF
J gene: TRBJ1-5
V gene: TRBV2
CDR3 length: 12

CDR3 protein: CASRRTKDMRNEQFF
J gene: TRBJ2-1
V gene: TRBV5-6
CDR3 length: 15

CDR3 protein: CASSLGHPGGGYTF
J gene: TRBJ1-2
V gene: TRBV5-6
CDR3 length: 14